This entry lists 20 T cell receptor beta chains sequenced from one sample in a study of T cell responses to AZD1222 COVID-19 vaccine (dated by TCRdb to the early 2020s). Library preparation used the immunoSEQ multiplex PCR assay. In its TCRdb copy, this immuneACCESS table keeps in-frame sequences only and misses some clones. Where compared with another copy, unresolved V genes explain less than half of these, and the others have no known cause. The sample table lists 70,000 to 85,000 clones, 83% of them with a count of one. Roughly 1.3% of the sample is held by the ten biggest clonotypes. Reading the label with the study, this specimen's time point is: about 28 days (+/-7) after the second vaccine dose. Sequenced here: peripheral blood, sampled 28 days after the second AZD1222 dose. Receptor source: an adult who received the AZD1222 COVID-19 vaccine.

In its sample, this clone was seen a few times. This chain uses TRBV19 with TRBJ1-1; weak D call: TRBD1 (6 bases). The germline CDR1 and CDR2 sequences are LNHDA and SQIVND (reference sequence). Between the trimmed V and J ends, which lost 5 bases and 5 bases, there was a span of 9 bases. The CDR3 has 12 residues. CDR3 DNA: TGTGCCAGTAGTGTGACAGGAACTGAAGCTTTCTTT. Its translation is CASSVTGTEAFF.

CDR3 nucleotide sequence: TGTGCCACCAGTGTCCCGAAGGGAGCAGGGCAAGAGACCCAGTACTTC. Amino acid sequence: CATSVPKGAGQETQYF. The genes are TRBV24-1 and TRBJ2-5, with D tentatively TRBD1 or TRBD2 (5 bases each). The germline gives CDR1 KGHDR, CDR2 SFDVKD. V was pared by 5 bases and J by 2 bases, with 17 bases between. The CDR3 runs 16 residues.

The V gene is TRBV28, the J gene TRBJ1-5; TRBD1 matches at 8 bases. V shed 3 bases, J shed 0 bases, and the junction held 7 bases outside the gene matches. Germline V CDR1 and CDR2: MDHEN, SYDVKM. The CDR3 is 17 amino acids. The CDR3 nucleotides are TGTGCCAGCAGTTTGAACGTACAGGGGGTTAGCAATCAGCCCCAGCATTTT. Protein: CASSLNVQGVSNQPQHF.

The CDR3 nucleotides are TGTGCCAGCAGTTTTAGGGGGGATGCTAGCGGGGAGCTGTTTTTT. Translation gives CASSFRGDASGELFF. The V and J genes are TRBV28 and TRBJ2-2; D may be TRBD1 or TRBD2 (6 bases each). V lost 3 bases, J lost 7 bases, and 15 bases lay in between. Per germline, CDR1 MDHEN and CDR2 SYDVKM. The CDR3 sequence is 15 residues long.

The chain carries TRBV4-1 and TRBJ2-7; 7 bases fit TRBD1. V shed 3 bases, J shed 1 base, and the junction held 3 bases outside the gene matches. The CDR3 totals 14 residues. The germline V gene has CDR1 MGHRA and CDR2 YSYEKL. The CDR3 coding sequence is TGCGCCAGCAGCCATCGACAGGGTTCCTACGAGCAGTACTTC. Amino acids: CASSHRQGSYEQYF.

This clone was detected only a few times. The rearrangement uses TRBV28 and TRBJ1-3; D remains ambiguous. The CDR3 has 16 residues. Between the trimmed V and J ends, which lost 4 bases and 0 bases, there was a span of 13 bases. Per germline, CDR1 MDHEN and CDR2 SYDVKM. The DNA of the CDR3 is TGTGCCAGCAGTTCGTGGCAGAGCTACTCTGGAAACACCATATATTTT. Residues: CASSSWQSYSGNTIYF.

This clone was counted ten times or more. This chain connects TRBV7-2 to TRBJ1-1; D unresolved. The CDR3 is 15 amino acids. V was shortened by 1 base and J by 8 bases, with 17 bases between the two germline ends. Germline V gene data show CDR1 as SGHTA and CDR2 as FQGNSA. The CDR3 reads CASSLVAGVGEEAFF. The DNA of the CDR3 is TGTGCCAGCAGCTTAGTTGCCGGGGTTGGGGAAGAAGCTTTCTTT.

The CDR3 coding sequence is TGTGCCAGCAGCTTAGGGGGGCGCAATGAGCAGTTCTTC. Amino acids: CASSLGGRNEQFF. This chain connects TRBV7-2 to TRBJ2-1; TRBD1 might be the D (6 bases). The CDR3 loop spans 13 amino acids. CDR1 is SGHTA, CDR2 FQGNSA, per germline. The V and J ends lost 1 base and 6 bases respectively, with 7 bases between them.

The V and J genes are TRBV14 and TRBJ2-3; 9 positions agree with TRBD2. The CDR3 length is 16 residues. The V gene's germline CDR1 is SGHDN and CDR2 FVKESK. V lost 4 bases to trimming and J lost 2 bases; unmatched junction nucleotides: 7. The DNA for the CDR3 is TGTGCCAGCAGCCGAGCGCGGGGGGGTAACACAGATACGCAGTATTTT. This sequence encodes CASSRARGGNTDTQYF.

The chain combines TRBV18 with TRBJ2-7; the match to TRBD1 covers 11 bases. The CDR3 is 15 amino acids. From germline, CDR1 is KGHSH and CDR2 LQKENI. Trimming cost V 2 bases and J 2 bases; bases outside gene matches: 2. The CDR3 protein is CASSPGTGGPYEQYF. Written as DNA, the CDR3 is TGTGCCAGCTCACCAGGGACAGGGGGTCCCTACGAGCAGTACTTC.

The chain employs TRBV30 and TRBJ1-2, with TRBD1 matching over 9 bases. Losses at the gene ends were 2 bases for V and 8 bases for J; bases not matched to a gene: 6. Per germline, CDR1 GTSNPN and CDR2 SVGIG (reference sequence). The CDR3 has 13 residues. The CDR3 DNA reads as TGTGCCTGGAGTACTTCGGGACAGGGAGGCTACACCTTC. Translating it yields CAWSTSGQGGYTF.

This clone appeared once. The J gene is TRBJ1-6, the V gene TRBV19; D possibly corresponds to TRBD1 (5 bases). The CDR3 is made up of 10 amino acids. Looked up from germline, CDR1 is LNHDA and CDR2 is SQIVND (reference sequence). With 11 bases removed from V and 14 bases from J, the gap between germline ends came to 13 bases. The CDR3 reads CACGGASLHF. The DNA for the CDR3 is TGTGCCTGCGGAGGGGCTTCCCTCCACTTT.

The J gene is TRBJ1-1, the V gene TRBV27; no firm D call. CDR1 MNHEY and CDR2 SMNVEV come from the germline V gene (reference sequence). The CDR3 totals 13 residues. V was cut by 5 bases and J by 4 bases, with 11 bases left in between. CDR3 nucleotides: TGTGCCAGCAGTCAAAGGAGGAGCACTGAAGCTTTCTTT. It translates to CASSQRRSTEAFF.

Here the CDR3 DNA reads TGTGCCAGTAGTACCCCAGGCATCCCTTATAGCAATCAGCCCCAGCATTTT. Its protein product is CASSTPGIPYSNQPQHF. The rearrangement uses TRBV19 and TRBJ1-5; D uncertain. There are 17 residues in the CDR3. CDR1 is LNHDA, CDR2 SQIVND, per germline (reference sequence). Trimming left V 4 bases short and J 0 bases short, with 16 bases between.

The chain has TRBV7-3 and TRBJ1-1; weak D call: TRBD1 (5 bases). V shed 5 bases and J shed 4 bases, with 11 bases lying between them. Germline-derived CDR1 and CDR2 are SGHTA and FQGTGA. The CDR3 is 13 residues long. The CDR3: CASSHNGGTEAFF. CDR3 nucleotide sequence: TGTGCCAGCAGCCACAACGGGGGCACTGAAGCTTTCTTT.

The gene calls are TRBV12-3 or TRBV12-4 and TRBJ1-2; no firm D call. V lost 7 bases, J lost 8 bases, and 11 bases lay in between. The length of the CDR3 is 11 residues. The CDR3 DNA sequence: TGTGCCAGCATCCTGCGGGGAGGCTACACCTTC. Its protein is CASILRGGYTF.

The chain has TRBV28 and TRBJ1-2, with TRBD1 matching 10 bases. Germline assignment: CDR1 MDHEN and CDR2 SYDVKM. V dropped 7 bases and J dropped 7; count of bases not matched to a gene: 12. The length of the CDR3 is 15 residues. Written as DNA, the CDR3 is TGTGCCAGCACCATGTGGGACAGGGGTCCGGGTGGCTACACCTTC. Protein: CASTMWDRGPGGYTF.

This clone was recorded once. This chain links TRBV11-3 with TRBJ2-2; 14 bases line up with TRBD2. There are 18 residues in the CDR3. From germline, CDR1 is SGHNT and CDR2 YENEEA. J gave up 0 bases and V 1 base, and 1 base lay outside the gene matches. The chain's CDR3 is CASSLGLAGGSNTGELFF. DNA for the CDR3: TGTGCCAGCAGCTTAGGACTAGCGGGAGGGTCGAACACCGGGGAGCTGTTTTTT.

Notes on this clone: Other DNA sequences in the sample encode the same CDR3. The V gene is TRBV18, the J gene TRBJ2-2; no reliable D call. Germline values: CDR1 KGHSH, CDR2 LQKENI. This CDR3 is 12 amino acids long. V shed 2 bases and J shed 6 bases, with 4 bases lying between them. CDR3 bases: TGTGCCAGCTCACCATCCCCCGGGGAGCTGTTTTTT. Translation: CASSPSPGELFF. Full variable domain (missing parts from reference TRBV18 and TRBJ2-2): NAGVMQNPRHLVRRRGQEARLRCSPMKGHSHVYWYRQLPEEGLKFMVYLQKENIIDESGMPKERFSAEFPKEGPSILRIQQVVRGDSAAYFCASSPSPGELFFGEGSRLTVL.

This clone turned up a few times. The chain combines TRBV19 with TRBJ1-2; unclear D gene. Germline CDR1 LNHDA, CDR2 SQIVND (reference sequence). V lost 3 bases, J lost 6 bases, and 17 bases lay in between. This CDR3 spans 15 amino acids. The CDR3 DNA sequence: TGTGCCAGTAGTATGACCCGGCGACGGGTGGATGGCTACACCTTC. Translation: CASSMTRRRVDGYTF.